The 18 T cell receptor beta chains given below trace back to one sample, sequenced in a study of T cells in Graves' hyperthyroidism and ophthalmopathy. RNA transcripts served as the template for amplifying TCR beta CDR3 regions. Initially, a first-round RT-PCR of the TCR CDR3 employed the HTBI primer set. Using its own MiXCR run on the multiplex PCR reads, TCRdb lists one record per CDR3 protein. The data contain 490,000 or so distinct CDR3 sequences, 15% to 20% of them singletons. The sequenced material came from blood. Receptors originate from a man in his forties with Graves' ophthalmopathy.

This clonotype has ten or more counts. The rearrangement uses TRBV7-8 and TRBJ2-3, with TRBD2 matching 11 bases. The CDR3 runs to 15 residues. The V gene end was trimmed by 7 bases and the J gene end by 5 bases; junction bases not matched to a gene: 8. CDR1 and CDR2 from the germline V gene are SGHVS and FQNEAQ. The DNA of the CDR3 is TGTGCCAGCACCCTAGGGCTAGCGGGAGGAGATACGCAGTATTTT. Translated, it gives CASTLGLAGGDTQYF.

V gene TRBV29-1 combines with J gene TRBJ2-3; perhaps D is TRBD1 or TRBD2 (6 bases each). CDR1 and CDR2 (germline): SQVTM, ANQGSEA. Trimming stripped 6 bases from V and 4 bases from J, with 14 bases between. This CDR3 has 13 amino acids. The CDR3 region is CSVNSGGPDTQYF. The CDR3 DNA reads as TGCAGCGTAAACAGTGGGGGGCCAGATACGCAGTATTTT.

This clonotype appeared many times. The CDR3: CASSLDLTGGLTDTQYF. CDR3 coding DNA: TGTGCCAGCAGCTTAGACCTGACAGGGGGGCTGACAGATACGCAGTATTTT. The chain combines TRBV11-2 with TRBJ2-3, with TRBD1 identical over 9 bases. Germline V gene sequence: CDR1 SGHAT, CDR2 FQNNGV. J was trimmed by 3 bases and V by 0 bases; bases with no gene match: 7. CDR3 length equals 17 residues.

V is TRBV19 and J is TRBJ2-5; TRBD2 matches 8 bases. Germline V CDR1 and CDR2: LNHDA, SQIVND (reference sequence). This CDR3 is built from 14 residues. After removal of 5 bases from V and 11 bases from J, the junction contained 13 bases not matched to a gene. CDR3 nucleotide sequence: TGTGCCAGTAGTCCGCCGGGGGGGACCAACCTACAGTACTTC. As protein: CASSPPGGTNLQYF.

The rearrangement links TRBV2 to TRBJ1-2, with 8 bases matching TRBD1. Losses at the gene ends were 7 bases for V and 6 bases for J; bases not matched to a gene: 4. CDR1 is SNHLY and CDR2 is FYNNEI in the germline V gene. CDR3 length: 12 amino acids. This CDR3 is CASTRTGNGYTF. The DNA of the CDR3 is TGTGCCAGCACCCGGACAGGGAATGGCTACACCTTC. Together with reference TRBV2 and TRBJ1-2, the CDR3 gives the full variable domain: EPEVTQTPSHQVTQMGQEVILRCVPISNHLYFYWYRQILGQKVEFLVSFYNNEISEKSEIFDDQFSVERPDGSNFTLKIRSTKLEDSAMYFCASTRTGNGYTFGSGTRLTVV.

The chain uses TRBV11-2 and TRBJ2-3, with 10 bases that match TRBD2. The CDR3 length is 16 residues. Losses at the gene ends were 6 bases for V and 0 bases for J; bases not matched to a gene: 6. Per germline, CDR1 SGHAT and CDR2 FQNNGV. DNA of the CDR3: TGTGCCAGCAGTCCCATAGCGGGAGGTAGCACAGATACGCAGTATTTT. Protein product: CASSPIAGGSTDTQYF.

The CDR3 loop is CASSESWGGSTEAFF. The CDR3 DNA reads TGTGCCAGCAGTGAAAGTTGGGGTGGAAGTACTGAAGCTTTCTTT. V is TRBV25-1 and J is TRBJ1-1; D gene uncertain. The V end was cut by 2 bases, the J end by 5 bases, with 15 bases between. The CDR3 runs 15 residues. The germline CDR1 and CDR2 sequences are MGHDK and SYGVNS.

J is TRBJ2-1 and V is TRBV7-2; 9 nucleotides align to TRBD2. Germline V lookup: CDR1 SGHTA, CDR2 FQGNSA. The CDR3 is 15 residues long. V dropped 1 base and J dropped 8; count of bases not matched to a gene: 6. The CDR3 DNA sequence: TGTGCCAGCAGCTTAGAATTTAGCGGGAGCTATGAGCAGTTCTTC. Translation gives CASSLEFSGSYEQFF.

Remarks on this clonotype: The junction departs from the called germline gene at one end, perhaps through a read error. The CDR3 DNA reads TGTGCTAGCAGCTTAGGCTGGACTAGCGATGAGACCCAGTACTTC. This gives the protein CASSLGWTSDETQYF. This chain joins TRBV7-7 and TRBJ2-5; TRBD2 agrees at 9 bases. In germline, CDR1 is SSHAT, CDR2 FNYEAQ (reference sequence). The CDR3 length is 15 residues.

V and J are TRBV14 and TRBJ1-1; no clear D. CDR1 and CDR2 from the germline V gene are SGHDN and FVKESK. The V and J ends lost 0 bases and 0 bases respectively, with 5 bases between them. The CDR3 length is 14 residues. CDR3 sequence reads: CASSQDSLNTEAFF. Here the CDR3 DNA reads TGTGCCAGCAGCCAAGACAGTTTGAACACTGAAGCTTTCTTT.

This clonotype has only a few counts. This chain uses TRBV29-1 with TRBJ2-1; D unresolved. Looked up from germline, CDR1 is SQVTM and CDR2 is ANQGSEA. Deletions cut 4 bases from V and 2 bases from J, with 9 bases between. The CDR3 covers 13 residues. The CDR3 spells CSVGAATYNEQFF. The CDR3 DNA reads TGCAGCGTTGGAGCAGCGACCTACAATGAGCAGTTCTTC.

V usage is TRBV12-3 or TRBV12-4 and J usage is TRBJ2-1; no reliable D call. Trimming took off 6 bases at V and 4 bases at J, with 16 bases between the two ends. CDR3 size: 15 residues. The CDR3 reads CASSVSRSQYNEQFF. Written as DNA, the CDR3 is TGTGCCAGCAGCGTGTCGAGATCACAGTACAATGAGCAGTTCTTC.

This clonotype was detected ten times or more. The chain combines TRBV29-1 with TRBJ1-1; 12 nucleotides agree with TRBD1. After removal of 7 bases from V and 6 bases from J, the junction contained 12 bases not matched to a gene. The CDR3 has 15 amino acids. CDR1 SQVTM and CDR2 ANQGSEA come from the germline V gene. The CDR3 region is CSAQGGQGAKAEAFF. The CDR3 DNA follows: TGCAGCGCCCAGGGGGGACAGGGGGCGAAGGCTGAAGCTTTCTTT.

This clonotype was seen a few times. In nucleotides, the CDR3 is TGTGCCAGCAGTCCCACCCTCCAGCGGAGGTCCTACGAGCAGTACTTC. It encodes CASSPTLQRRSYEQYF. The chain couples TRBV6-1 to TRBJ2-7, with D perhaps TRBD2 (5 bases). The CDR3 contains 16 residues. Looked up from germline, CDR1 is MNHNS and CDR2 is SASEGT. With 5 bases removed from V and 1 base from J, the gap between germline ends came to 18 bases.

The chain combines TRBV27 with TRBJ2-2; tentative D call: TRBD2 (5 bases). Trimming removed 2 bases from V and 4 bases from J, with 8 bases in between. CDR1 and CDR2 from the germline V gene are MNHEY and SMNVEV (reference sequence). The CDR3 has 14 residues. The CDR3 loop is CASSLLAPTGELFF. The DNA for the CDR3 is TGTGCCAGCAGTTTACTAGCTCCCACCGGGGAGCTGTTTTTT.

This clonotype came up many times. The gene calls are TRBV11-1 and TRBJ2-2; D possibly corresponds to TRBD2 (6 bases). V gave up 7 bases and J gave up 1 base, with 13 bases separating them. This CDR3 region has 15 residues. Germline CDR1 is SGHAT and CDR2 is FQDESV (reference sequence). CDR3 DNA sequence: TGTGCCAGCACCGGACGGGACTTGAACACCGGGGAGCTGTTTTTT. This sequence encodes CASTGRDLNTGELFF.

This clonotype was observed at least ten times. The V gene is TRBV5-1, the J gene TRBJ1-2; 7 positions match TRBD1. CDR3 size: 15 residues. Per the germline V gene, CDR1 is SGHRS and CDR2 is YFSETQ. After removal of 0 bases from V and 6 bases from J, the junction contained 8 bases not matched to a gene. CDR3 DNA: TGCGCCAGCAGCTTGGAACTCACAGGGGAGGATGGCTACACCTTC. It encodes CASSLELTGEDGYTF.

The rearrangement uses TRBV9 and TRBJ2-3; 11 nucleotides match TRBD2. From germline, CDR1 is SGDLS and CDR2 YYNGEE. The ends lost 3 bases at V and 7 bases at J; junction bases unmatched: 4. The CDR3 runs to 14 residues. CDR3 DNA sequence: TGTGCCAGCAGCGCACTAGCGGGGGTTTATACGCAGTATTTT. Protein product: CASSALAGVYTQYF.